This section outlines one T cell receptor beta chain sequence together with its context. Its matching antigen is unknown. TCRdb fed the RT-PCR reads into MiXCR, producing one record per CDR3 protein. This sample has around 520,000 distinct CDR3 sequences; about 10% occur once, and the top ten carry around 9.6%. This CDR3 contains 15 residues. V was trimmed by 2 bases and J by 4 bases, leaving 14 bases between them. CDR1 and CDR2 from the germline V gene are SGHTA and FQGTGA. The entry originates in a study of response to subunit inactivated influenza vaccine. Study-level points and caveats: Seasonal influenza vaccination, on each occasion, was suggested by the authors to recruit few new T cells.

This TCR came from a man in his fifties or sixties who received an inactivated influenza vaccine. The sequencing here drew on PBMCs from blood, taken on the day of vaccination. The V call is TRBV7-3, the J call TRBJ2-5, with a possible D match to TRBD2 (6 bases). The CDR3 DNA reads TGTGCCAGCAGCTTACTCGGAGGGAGTGGAGAGACCCAGTACTTC. It encodes CASSLLGGSGETQYF.